This T cell receptor beta chain comes out of a study of CD8 T cells in ankylosing spondylitis. This clonotype has ten or more counts. Its antigen is not known. Findings and caveats of the study: Seemingly characteristic of ankylosing spondylitis blood was a TCR beta motif consisting of about 8 highly homologous variants. Past research had described some motif variants in reactive arthritis synovial fluid and blood.

Trimming cost V 5 bases and J 9 bases; bases outside gene matches: 8. The length of the CDR3 is 13 residues. Libraries for TCR beta were made by quantitative 5'-RACE with molecular barcodes. TCRdb fed the 5' RACE reads into MiXCR, producing one record per CDR3 protein. The table includes about 230,000 distinct CDR3 sequences, approximately 8% detected once. The receptor was isolated from a female donor with ankylosing spondylitis or in good health (not recorded which). J is TRBJ2-5 and V is TRBV12-3 or TRBV12-4; 8 bases line up with TRBD1. Input material: blood, either unsorted or a sorted T cell fraction (not recorded which). This chain's CDR3 is CASSDDRGGAQYF. The CDR3 DNA is TGTGCCAGCAGTGATGACAGGGGAGGTGCCCAGTACTTC.